This TCR beta chain was captured in a study of blood T cell repertoires in COVID-19. In the study overall: The analysed material was cDNA or gDNA that came from T cells, B-cell-depleted T cells, or PBMCs.

V shed 7 bases and J shed 0 bases, with 14 bases lying between them. Germline CDR1 SGHRS, CDR2 YFSETQ. The CDR3 is 15 residues long. In the authors' workflow: Counts of nucleated cells, estimated from reference gene primer amplification, were obtained. Libraries were prepared by immunoSEQ multiplex PCR; TCRdb keeps only in-frame clonotypes and omits some of them. The V and J calls and clone size come from that table; D and trimming were worked out from the DNA. The table includes around 170,000 clones, approximately 74% detected once. What was sequenced was peripheral blood. V and J are TRBV5-1 and TRBJ1-3; D is undetermined. This TCR came from a woman older than 75 with acute or convalescent COVID-19. The CDR3 nucleotides read TGCGCCAGCCGACCCGGGGATAGCTCTGGAAACACCATATATTTT. Its protein is CASRPGDSSGNTIYF.